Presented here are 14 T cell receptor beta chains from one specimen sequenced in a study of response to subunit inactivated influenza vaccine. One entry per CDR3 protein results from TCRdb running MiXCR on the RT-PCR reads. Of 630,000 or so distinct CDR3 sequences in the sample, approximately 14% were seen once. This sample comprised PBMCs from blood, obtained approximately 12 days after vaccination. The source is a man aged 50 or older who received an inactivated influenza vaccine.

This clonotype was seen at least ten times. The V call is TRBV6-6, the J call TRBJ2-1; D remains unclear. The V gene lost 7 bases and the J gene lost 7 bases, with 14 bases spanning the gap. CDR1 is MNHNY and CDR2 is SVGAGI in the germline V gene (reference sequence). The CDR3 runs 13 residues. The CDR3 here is CASTPLGVNEQFF. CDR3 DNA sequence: TGTGCCAGCACCCCATTGGGTGTTAATGAGCAGTTCTTC.

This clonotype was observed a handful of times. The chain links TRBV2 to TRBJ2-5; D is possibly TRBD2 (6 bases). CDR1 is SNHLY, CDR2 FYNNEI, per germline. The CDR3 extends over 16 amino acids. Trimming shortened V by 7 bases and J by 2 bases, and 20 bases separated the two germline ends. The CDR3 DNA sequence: TGTGCCAGCAATACTGCCCAGAAGGGAGGACAAGAGACCCAGTACTTC. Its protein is CASNTAQKGGQETQYF.

The DNA of the CDR3 is TGCAGCGCCATCGGTGGGATGCACAATGAGCAGTTCTTC. This gives the protein CSAIGGMHNEQFF. The rearrangement uses TRBV29-1 and TRBJ2-1, with D uncertain. V was clipped by 7 bases and J by 5 bases, with 15 bases between them. The CDR3 extends over 13 amino acids. Per the germline V gene, CDR1 is SQVTM and CDR2 is ANQGSEA.

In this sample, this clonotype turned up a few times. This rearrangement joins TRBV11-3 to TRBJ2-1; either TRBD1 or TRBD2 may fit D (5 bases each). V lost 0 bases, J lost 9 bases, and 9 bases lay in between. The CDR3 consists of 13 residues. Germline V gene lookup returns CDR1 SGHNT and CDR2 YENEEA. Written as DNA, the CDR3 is TGTGCCAGCAGCTTAGATGGGGGAACTGAGCAGTTCTTC. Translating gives CASSLDGGTEQFF. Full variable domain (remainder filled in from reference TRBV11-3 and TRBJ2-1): EAGVVQSPRYKIIEKKQPVAFWCNPISGHNTLYWYLQNLGQGPELLIRYENEEAVDDSQLPKDRFSAERLKGVDSTLKIQPAELGDSAVYLCASSLDGGTEQFFGPGTRLTVL.

The CDR3 region has the DNA TGCGCCAGCAGCCAAGACAGGGGGGAGCTGTTTTTT. Translated: CASSQDRGELFF. The chain combines TRBV4-1 with TRBJ2-2; D gene uncertain. V was cut by 0 bases and J by 8 bases, with 4 bases left in between. There are 12 residues in the CDR3. CDR1 and CDR2 (germline): MGHRA, YSYEKL.

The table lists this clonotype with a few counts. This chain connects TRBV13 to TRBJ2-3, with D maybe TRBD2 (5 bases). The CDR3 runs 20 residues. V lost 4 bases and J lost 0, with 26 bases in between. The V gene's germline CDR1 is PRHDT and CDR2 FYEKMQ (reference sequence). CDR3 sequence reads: CASSSYLSSKVGRSTDTQYF. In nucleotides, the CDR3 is TGTGCCAGCAGCTCATACCTCTCCTCCAAGGTGGGGAGAAGCACAGATACGCAGTATTTT.

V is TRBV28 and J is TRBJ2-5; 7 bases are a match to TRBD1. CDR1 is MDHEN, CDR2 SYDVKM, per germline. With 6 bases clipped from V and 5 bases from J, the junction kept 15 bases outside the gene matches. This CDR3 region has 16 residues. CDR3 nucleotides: TGTGCCAGCAGCCAATTGAAAGGGGGCCGGCGGGAGACCCAGTACTTC. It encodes CASSQLKGGRRETQYF.

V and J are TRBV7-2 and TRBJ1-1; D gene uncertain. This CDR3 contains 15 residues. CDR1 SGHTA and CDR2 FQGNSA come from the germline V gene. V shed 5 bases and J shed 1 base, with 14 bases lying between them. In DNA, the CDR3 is TGTGCCAGCAGCCCTGGGGTAATCCCGAACACTGAAGCTTTCTTT. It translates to CASSPGVIPNTEAFF.

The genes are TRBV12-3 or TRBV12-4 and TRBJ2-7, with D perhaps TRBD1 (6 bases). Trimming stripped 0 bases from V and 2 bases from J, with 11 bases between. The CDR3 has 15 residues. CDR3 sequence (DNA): TGTGCCAGCAGTTTAGCGCTACAGGGCCCCTACGAGCAGTACTTC. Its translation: CASSLALQGPYEQYF.

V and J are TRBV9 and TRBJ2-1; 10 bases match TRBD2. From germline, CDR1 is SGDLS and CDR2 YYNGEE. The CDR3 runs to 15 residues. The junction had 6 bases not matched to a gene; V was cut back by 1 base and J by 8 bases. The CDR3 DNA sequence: TGTGCCAGCAGCGTACTAGCGGGAGAGGGGTATGAGCAGTTCTTC. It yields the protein CASSVLAGEGYEQFF.

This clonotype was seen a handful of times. The DNA of the CDR3 is TGTGCCAGCAGTACTAGCGGATTTAGCACAGATACGCAGTATTTT. Translating gives CASSTSGFSTDTQYF. The chain recombines TRBV6-5 with TRBJ2-3; 8 bases fit TRBD2. V was pared by 5 bases and J by 0 bases, with 4 bases of the junction left unmatched. Germline V gene lookup returns CDR1 MNHEY and CDR2 SVGAGI. The CDR3 runs 15 residues.

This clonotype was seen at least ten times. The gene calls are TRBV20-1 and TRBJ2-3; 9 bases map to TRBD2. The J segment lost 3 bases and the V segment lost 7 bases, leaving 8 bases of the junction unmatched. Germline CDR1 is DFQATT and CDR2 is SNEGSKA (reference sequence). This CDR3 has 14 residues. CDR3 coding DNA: TGCAGTGTTACACCGGGACTAGCTACAGATACGCAGTATTTT. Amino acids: CSVTPGLATDTQYF.

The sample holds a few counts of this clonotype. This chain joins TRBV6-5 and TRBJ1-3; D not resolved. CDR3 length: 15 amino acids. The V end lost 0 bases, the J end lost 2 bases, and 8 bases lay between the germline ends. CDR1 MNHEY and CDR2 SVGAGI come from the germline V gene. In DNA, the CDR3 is TGTGCCAGCAGTTACTCCCCGCGGACTGGAAACACCATATATTTT. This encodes CASSYSPRTGNTIYF.

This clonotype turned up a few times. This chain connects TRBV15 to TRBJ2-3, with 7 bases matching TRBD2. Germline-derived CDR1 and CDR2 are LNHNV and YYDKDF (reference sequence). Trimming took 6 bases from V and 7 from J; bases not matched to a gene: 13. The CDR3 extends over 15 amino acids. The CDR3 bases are TGTGCCACCAGAAAGGAGGGAGGGCCGGTGAATACGCAGTATTTT. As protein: CATRKEGGPVNTQYF.